This record concerns one T cell receptor (beta chain) sequence. Its antigen is still unknown. The data belong to a study of cytomegalovirus exposure and HLA in healthy donors. Overall study context: Some 85 million unique TCRs from HLA-typed donors were held in an early data release.

J was trimmed by 6 bases and V by 0 bases; bases with no gene match: 2. Germline V gene lookup returns CDR1 SGHVS and CDR2 FQNEAQ. This CDR3 has 14 amino acids. Study-wide results and limits: Earlier results showed most TCR beta V segments being productive about 87% or about 30% of the time. The authors assumed roughly uniform sequencing depth across donors for presence/absence analyses. There was a cluster of highly shared sequence variants that was likely a sequencing artifact.

Primers for the PCR totalled 60 Vbeta and 13 Jbeta. Clones were read by immunoSEQ multiplex PCR, and TCRdb kept only the in-frame ones, dropping some. Of some 150,000 clones in the sample, approximately 79% were seen once. The sequenced sample was PBMCs. The chain carries TRBV7-8 and TRBJ1-5; 7 nucleotides agree with TRBD1. This receptor was obtained from a man aged 40-49 years in good health and CMV-seronegative. CDR3 DNA sequence: TGTGCCAGCAGCTTAGCACCAGGGGGTCAGCCCCAGCATTTT. This translates into CASSLAPGGQPQHF.